Listed below are T cell receptor beta chains from one sample, sequenced in a study of vaccination and CD4 T cells after COVID-19. TCRdb redid the calling of the PCR reads with MiXCR, one entry per CDR3 protein. The sample consists of approximately 19,000 distinct CDR3 sequences, 43% of them appearing once. These receptors' targets are unknown. Source material: CD4+ T cells from blood, cultured in vitro. The receptors derive from a human donor who had recovered from COVID-19. Each CDR3 is given without its conserved first and last residue. A D gene is named only where the DNA matches it firmly.

V	J	D	CDR3
TRBV29-1	TRBJ2-5	-	SVVGLQETQY
TRBV6-1	TRBJ2-3	-	ASSTRLGTQY
TRBV7-2	TRBJ2-3	-	ASSLQGISTDTQY
TRBV11-3	TRBJ2-2	TRBD2	ASSRGGSNTGELF
TRBV6-2/TRBV6-3	TRBJ2-1	TRBD2	ASSSGTRVINEQF
TRBV6-1	TRBJ1-6	TRBD1	ASSGTGTGGDRRRSPLH
TRBV27	TRBJ2-1	-	ASSFSSYNEQF
TRBV12-3/TRBV12-4	TRBJ1-1	-	ASSLGRGAEAF
TRBV21-1	TRBJ1-1	-	ASCPGNTEAF
TRBV19	TRBJ2-2	TRBD2	ASSRELAGANTGELF
TRBV6-1	TRBJ2-3	-	ASRPSRGRESTDTQY
TRBV24-1	TRBJ2-5	TRBD1	ATAQGNQETQY
TRBV6-1	TRBJ1-5	-	ASSEAVLYSNQPQH
TRBV28	TRBJ2-7	TRBD2	ASSHSGGTSYEQY
TRBV19	TRBJ2-7	TRBD1	ASSAGRTGDGEQY
TRBV20-1	TRBJ1-2	-	SAWTLISPGGYT
TRBV4-3	TRBJ2-3	TRBD2	ASSLNPRLAGAADTQY
TRBV6-1	TRBJ1-5	-	ASSVPQGPQH
TRBV6-2/TRBV6-3	TRBJ2-2	TRBD1	ASTATGIRTGELF
TRBV19	TRBJ2-6	-	ASSKSSGLSGASVLT
TRBV10-3	TRBJ2-7	-	AISYPGSALRGQY
TRBV7-2	TRBJ1-1	TRBD1	ASSLFSGGSNTEAF
TRBV6-1	TRBJ1-1	TRBD1	ASRPGQGRTEAF
TRBV15	TRBJ1-5	-	ATSPRQTGQPQH
TRBV7-2	TRBJ2-3	TRBD2	ASSPQAGVTDTQY
TRBV29-1	TRBJ2-3	-	SGSRDTQY
TRBV6-4	TRBJ1-3	-	ATMGIGVGASGNTIY